This TCR beta chain originates from a study of CD8 T cells in ankylosing spondylitis (dated by TCRdb to about 2017). Background for the entire study: The study set out to find disease-linked TCR variants by profiling T cell receptor beta repertoires in ankylosing spondylitis patients and healthy donors. The full study cohort was made up of 25 ankylosing spondylitis patients and about a hundred healthy donors. Peripheral blood was sampled, and synovial fluid was additionally collected from ankylosing spondylitis patients. Results and caveats for the whole study, not just this receptor: A TCR beta motif of 7 or 8 highly homologous amino acid variants appeared characteristic of blood from ankylosing spondylitis patients. The disease-linked clones were reported to be significantly enriched in matched synovial fluid samples from ankylosing spondylitis patients. A CD8+ phenotype was shown by the disease-linked clones, which were found at relatively low frequencies in peripheral blood. Some motif variants had previously been reported in the synovial fluid and blood of reactive arthritis patients, which suggests shared mechanisms of disease initiation.

TCRdb lists the instrument as Illumina HiSeq 2500. Quantitative 5'-RACE with molecular barcodes was the method used to prepare the TCR beta libraries. In the authors' own workflow: A new computational method, built on a probabilistic model of VDJ rearrangement, was used to identify disease-linked TCR variants. TCRdb's own reprocessing of the public reads used fastp at Q25 and MiXCR and kept productive beta chains. Each record represents a unique CDR3 protein, reported with the most common genes and DNA among its rows. The V and J calls, along with clone size, are taken from TCRdb and not from the paper's own processing. The sample profile shows around 120,000 distinct CDR3 sequences; around 8.5% of them were found once. Together, the top ten hold 2.5% to 3.5% of the sample. This clonotype has ten or more counts. No cognate antigen has been identified for it. Base qualities are not recorded, but no much larger clone differs from it by a single base.

The germline V gene gives CDR1 as SGHTA and CDR2 as FQGNSA. The CDR3 starts with the cysteine, ends with the phenylalanine, and has 14 residues. Kept here is only the CDR3 DNA, which spans 42 bases and is read in frame from base 1. The V end loses 2 bases and the J end loses 5 bases, and a stretch of 11 bases separates them. The sequence derives from a male donor with ankylosing spondylitis or in good health (not recorded which). What was sequenced was blood, either unsorted or a sorted T cell fraction (not recorded which). The chain links TRBV7-2 with TRBJ2-3; there is no confident call for the D gene. Here the CDR3 is given as CASSLWGPGDTQYF. The DNA sequence is as follows: TGTGCCAGCAGCTTATGGGGTCCCGGAGATACGCAGTATTTT.